The 14 T cell receptor beta chains below come from one sample, sequenced in a study of CD8 T cells in ankylosing spondylitis. No antigen has been identified for these receptors. TCRdb redid the calling of the 5' RACE reads with MiXCR, one entry per CDR3 protein. The sample lists over 200,000 distinct CDR3 sequences; roughly 18% were seen once. Findings and caveats of the study: There was a TCR beta motif, made of 7 or 8 highly homologous variants, that appeared characteristic of ankylosing spondylitis blood.

Sequencing was done on a sample of blood, either unsorted or a sorted T cell fraction (not recorded which). The source is a male donor with ankylosing spondylitis.

This clonotype was found many times. This chain connects TRBV5-1 to TRBJ2-3; TRBD1 is a possible D gene (5 bases). CDR3 size: 15 residues. V lost 3 bases and J 1 base, leaving 12 bases between the germline ends. Germline CDR1 SGHRS, CDR2 YFSETQ. The DNA of the CDR3 is TGCGCCAGCAGCTCAGTCGACAGTCGCACAGATACGCAGTATTTT. Encoded protein: CASSSVDSRTDTQYF.

This clonotype was seen only a few times. The rearrangement links TRBV12-3 or TRBV12-4 to TRBJ2-5; a weak D match, TRBD1 (5 bases). V lost 0 bases, J lost 4 bases, and 12 bases lay in between. The CDR3 runs 15 residues. The CDR3 protein is CASSLALGQGETQYF. CDR3 nucleotide sequence: TGTGCCAGCAGTTTAGCGCTTGGGCAGGGAGAGACCCAGTACTTC.

This chain connects TRBV4-3 to TRBJ2-7, with D perhaps given as TRBD1 or TRBD2 (6 bases each). This CDR3 is 16 amino acids long. Germline V gene data show CDR1 as LGHNA and CDR2 as YSLEER. Trimming took off 0 bases at V and 0 bases at J, with 12 bases between the two ends. In DNA, the CDR3 is TGCGCCAGCAGCCAAGATAGGGGGGAAATCTCCTACGAGCAGTACTTC. This encodes CASSQDRGEISYEQYF.

The CDR3 nucleotides are TGTGCCAGCAGTTTGTTCGGGGTTGGCAATCAGCCCCAGCATTTT. As protein: CASSLFGVGNQPQHF. The chain combines TRBV12-3 or TRBV12-4 with TRBJ1-5; D is unclear. V lost 3 bases, J lost 2 bases, and 11 bases lay in between. The CDR3 consists of 15 residues.

V and J are TRBV28 and TRBJ2-1; TRBD2 aligns across 9 bases. V lost 8 bases, J lost 8 bases, and 10 bases stayed unmatched. CDR3 length: 14 residues. Germline loops: CDR1 MDHEN, CDR2 SYDVKM. The CDR3 nucleotides read TGTGCCAGCGGTCCGGCGGGAGGGTTACATGAGCAGTTCTTC. The encoded protein is CASGPAGGLHEQFF.

This clonotype was observed a handful of times. The V and J genes are TRBV30 and TRBJ1-1; possible D gene TRBD1, 5 bases. The V gene lost 1 base and the J gene lost 7 bases, with 10 bases spanning the gap. This CDR3 contains 12 residues. Germline CDR1 reads GTSNPN; CDR2 reads SVGIG (reference sequence). The chain's CDR3 is CAWSAVGGEAFF. For the CDR3, the DNA is TGTGCCTGGAGTGCGGTTGGGGGTGAAGCTTTCTTT.

The chain employs TRBV4-1 and TRBJ2-7, with 7 nucleotides matching TRBD1. The length of the CDR3 is 15 residues. V gave up 4 bases and J gave up 3 bases; unmatched junction bases: 9. Germline CDR1 MGHRA, CDR2 YSYEKL. CDR3 residues: CASSPLKQGHYEQYF. In DNA, the CDR3 is TGCGCCAGCAGCCCTCTTAAACAGGGGCACTACGAGCAGTACTTC.

This clonotype has a handful of counts. In DNA, the CDR3 is TGCGCCAGCAGCCAAGATCTGGGTCAGCTCACGCAGTATTTT. Translating gives CASSQDLGQLTQYF. J is TRBJ2-3 and V is TRBV4-1; D gene ambiguous. CDR1 and CDR2 (germline): MGHRA, YSYEKL. There are 14 residues in the CDR3. V dropped 0 bases and J dropped 9 bases, with 13 bases sitting between them.

This clonotype was detected only a few times. The rearrangement joins TRBV15 to TRBJ2-2; 11 bases are shared with TRBD2. CDR3 size: 17 residues. V dropped 3 bases and J dropped 7; count of bases not matched to a gene: 10. CDR1 and CDR2 from the germline V gene are LNHNV and YYDKDF (reference sequence). The DNA for the CDR3 is TGTGCCACCAGCAGGTTTATACTAGCGGGAGAGGACGGGGAGCTGTTTTTT. It specifies CATSRFILAGEDGELFF.

The chain combines TRBV30 with TRBJ2-1; D ambiguous. CDR1 and CDR2 from the germline V gene are GTSNPN and SVGIG (reference sequence). The CDR3 runs 14 residues. V dropped 0 bases and J dropped 5 bases, with 11 bases sitting between them. CDR3 nucleotide sequence: TGTGCCTGGAGTGTGGTAGCTTCCGACAATGAGCAGTTCTTC. Translation: CAWSVVASDNEQFF.

The rearrangement joins TRBV7-8 to TRBJ2-7; D tentatively reads TRBD1 or TRBD2 (5 bases each). The CDR3 covers 14 residues. V was trimmed by 4 bases and J by 3 bases, leaving 13 bases between them. CDR1 and CDR2 (germline): SGHVS, FQNEAQ. Here the CDR3 DNA reads TGTGCCAGCAGCTCCCCAAGGGACGGCTACGAGCAGTACTTC. It encodes CASSSPRDGYEQYF.

V gene TRBV12-3 or TRBV12-4 combines with J gene TRBJ1-1; TRBD1 is a possible D gene (5 bases). This CDR3 is built from 15 residues. V lost 0 bases and J lost 1, with 9 bases in between. This chain's CDR3 is CASSLALGGNTEAFF. In nucleotides, the CDR3 is TGTGCCAGCAGTTTAGCGCTCGGGGGGAACACTGAAGCTTTCTTT.

This clonotype was counted at least ten times. This chain uses TRBV12-3 or TRBV12-4 with TRBJ2-7; the D is unclear. The CDR3 covers 12 residues. Trimming shortened V by 3 bases and J by 3 bases, and 6 bases separated the two germline ends. CDR3 in amino acids: CASSLWVYEQYF. Here the CDR3 DNA reads TGTGCCAGCAGTTTGTGGGTCTACGAGCAGTACTTC.

The chain has TRBV20-1 and TRBJ2-4, with a tentative D call TRBD1 (5 bases). The CDR3 is 15 amino acids. V lost 3 bases, J lost 1 base, and 13 bases lay in between. The germline CDR1 and CDR2 sequences are DFQATT and SNEGSKA (reference sequence). CDR3 sequence: CSASQGLGAKNIQYF. The CDR3 DNA reads as TGCAGTGCTAGCCAGGGTCTCGGGGCCAAAAACATTCAGTACTTC.